The rows below give T cell receptor beta chains drawn from one sample of a study of T-cell reconstitution after alpha-beta-depleted transplantation in children. TCRdb called the PCR reads again in MiXCR, with one record for every CDR3 protein. The sample includes approximately 300,000 distinct CDR3 sequences, approximately 10% of them seen just once. Material: peripheral blood, obtained 180 days after TCRalphabeta/CD19-depleted stem cell transplant. Every receptor here comes from a male patient aged 2 to 10 who had a stem cell transplant for chronic granulomatous disease, so the T cells may come from the graft donor. CDR3s include the opening cysteine and the closing phenylalanine or tryptophan.

CDR3 | J | V
CSARVGAGGYEQYF | TRBJ2-7 | TRBV20-1
CASSRIVGQSHSNQPQHF | TRBJ1-5 | TRBV6-1
CSAEGRPLGYAQYF | TRBJ2-7 | TRBV20-1
CASWGGQARLSGEQYF | TRBJ2-7 | TRBV2
CASSQARTSYDNEQFF | TRBJ2-1 | TRBV4-3
CSATLRGNGYTF | TRBJ1-2 | TRBV29-1
CASSYDSGRHEQYF | TRBJ2-7 | TRBV6-2/TRBV6-3
CSARVLAANTGELFF | TRBJ2-2 | TRBV20-1
CASSEGGRAQYF | TRBJ2-3 | TRBV2
CASSSRLTLIGYEQYF | TRBJ2-7 | TRBV28
CASSQATGNEQYF | TRBJ2-7 | TRBV4-1
CASSPRGIWWGFPSYEQYF | TRBJ2-7 | TRBV7-6
CASTFSGRALYEQYF | TRBJ2-7 | TRBV12-3/TRBV12-4
CASSPTLAGGRYNEQFF | TRBJ2-1 | TRBV12-3/TRBV12-4
CASSINPRLDEQYF | TRBJ2-7 | TRBV19
CASSFVVIEQFF | TRBJ2-1 | TRBV7-9
CASSPTSGKTDTQYF | TRBJ2-3 | TRBV3-1
CSARRLAGDEQYF | TRBJ2-7 | TRBV20-1
CASSFRRRTGRDNEQFF | TRBJ2-1 | TRBV28
CASSRAGGETQYF | TRBJ2-5 | TRBV12-3/TRBV12-4
CASKEAGYQETQYF | TRBJ2-5 | TRBV10-2
CASSLGTTSNQPQHF | TRBJ1-5 | TRBV7-9
CASSPSGRSSYNEQFF | TRBJ2-1 | TRBV9
CCASRLGGRNQPQHF | TRBJ1-5 | TRBV20-1
CASSYWGARSPLHF | TRBJ1-6 | TRBV6-5
CSARTTGAQYF | TRBJ2-3 | TRBV20-1